A selection of T cell receptor beta chains follows, all from one sample in a study of radiotherapy plus CTLA-4 blockade in lung cancer. Some clones are missing from TCRdb's copy, which holds only in-frame ones; the method was immunoSEQ multiplex PCR. The sample has approximately 37,000 clones, 65% to 75% seen once. This specimen was peripheral blood, taken from a patient treated with radiotherapy plus ipilimumab. The receptors derive from a human donor with non-small cell lung cancer who had stable disease on radiotherapy plus ipilimumab. Each CDR3 is given with its conserved first and last residue.

v_gene	CDR3aa
TRBV14	CASSQDPTGLALRDNEQFF
TRBV13	CASSWGQHVNTEAFF
TRBV6-6	CASSYGRGSSYEQYF
TRBV6-5	CASSLTGGWEQFF
TRBV7-9	CASSFSETQYF
TRBV5-6	CASSLGGQGGLFF
TRBV15	CATSRDFSYEQYF
TRBV7-8	CASSSSPGGVGGYTF
TRBV29-1	CSVEGTSGGTDTQYF
TRBV10-3	CAISPSSRGSGEQYF
TRBV7-8	CATLQGARTEAFF
TRBV5-1	CASSLIAGDNEQFF
TRBV18	CASSPPFYSGRSSYNEQFF
TRBV27	CASSPRDRAVHEQFF
TRBV9	CASSVSSRGEAFF
TRBV14	CASSQDHGEVYGYTF
TRBV19	CATRGHAEAFF
TRBV11-3	CASSLATSEQFF
TRBV7-6	CASSPLAGGPEAFF
TRBV5-6	CASSGGGRFYGETQYF
TRBV4-3	CASSQDERGANYGYTF
TRBV7-8	CASSFLSAPGNTIYF
TRBV5-1	CASSLAGQGNEKLFF
TRBV6-1	CASGHPGETQYF
TRBV20-1	CSAGGRDTQYF
TRBV6-1	CASTRGFGAGNTIYF
TRBV2	CASSVQGARNTEAFF